Included here is one T cell receptor (beta chain) sequence, with context. The antigen it recognizes is unknown. Within one base of it there is no much larger clone, and no base qualities were kept. These data belong to a study of beta chain features in type 1 diabetes (dated by TCRdb to the late 2010s). Context from the whole study: Patients and healthy donors did not differ in mean age, gender distribution, total cell number or subset yield. A total of some 110 million sorted cells were examined across all samples, and the number of cells per subset was strongly correlated with RNA yield. The study compared TCRB repertoires of sorted circulating CD4+ T cell subsets between recently diagnosed type 1 diabetes patients and matched healthy donors. Whereas all 28 donors provided naive and central memory subsets, regulatory and stem cell-like memory subsets were isolated from just 8 patients and roughly eight healthy donors. Results and caveats for the whole study, not just this receptor: Patients with type 1 diabetes made fewer insertions and deleted more nucleotides at VDJ recombination sites, implying thymic rearrangement abnormalities. A moderate but significant shortening of TCRB CDR3 length was observed in type 1 diabetes patients in all four CD4+ subsets. Because cDNA was sequenced instead of genomic DNA, highly expressing activated cells could be over-represented, though the groups showed no difference in activation or CD3 levels. Only small numbers of individuals were included in the HLA sub-analyses, which left unresolved whether HLA type had any influence on TCRB rearrangement. Shorter templates might have been favored by PCR, but patient and control samples were amplified and corrected together, so both groups would have been affected equally by any skew. Naive, central memory and regulatory TCRB repertoires appeared to be more similar among patients than among healthy donors.

Each donor gave one peripheral blood draw, about 110 mL on average, collected into heparinised tubes. A BD FACSAria II was used to sort naive, central memory, regulatory and stem cell-like memory CD4+ T cells with a panel that included CD45RO, CCR7, CD25, CD127, CD95 and CD27. A purity above 98% was achieved for all sorted populations. PBMCs were separated immediately by Lymphoprep density gradient centrifugation and were stained directly, without being cultured. To minimize batch effects, samples were stained and sorted in pairs, one healthy donor with one patient per experiment. All of the isolated RNA was reverse transcribed with the High Capacity cDNA Reverse Transcription Kit, so expressed TCRB transcripts were sequenced. Deep immunoSEQ sequencing was applied to naive, central memory and regulatory T cell samples, giving an average of approximately 4 million total reads per sample. Sorted cells were lysed in RLT buffer, and RNA was extracted using DNase-treated RNeasy Micro or Mini kits according to cell number. To prevent cross-contamination, each cell subset was processed individually, whereas patient and healthy donor samples were processed jointly. The immunoSEQ multiplex PCR was used to amplify TCRB sequences from cDNA, generating 87-bp fragments that spanned the CDR3 region. The amplicons were sequenced using the Illumina HiSeq platform. For the original study's pipeline: PCR bias was corrected computationally using synthetic template baselines, and reads within Hamming distance 2 were collapsed, with unmergeable singletons discarded. Reads were aligned against IMGT so that V, D and J genes, CDR3 length and insertions or deletions at six rearrangement sites could be assigned. Within each subset, clonotype counts were normalized to sorted cell number, after which true diversity and Gini coefficients were computed with the tcR R package. The overlap coefficient, calculated on TCRB nucleotide sequences, was used to quantify repertoire sharing. As stored in TCRdb, this immuneACCESS dataset retains in-frame rearrangements with V and J assigned. A fraction of the clones does not appear; measured against another copy, unresolved V genes explain less than half of the discrepancy, and the remainder lacks a known reason. From that table come the V and J calls and clone size; the DNA was used to work out D and trimming. A total of under 150,000 clones appear in this sample, 40% to 55% of them only once. Jointly, the top ten make up roughly 0.42% of the sample.

This clonotype was obtained from a man aged 18 to 29 in good health. The sample was Tregs from blood. The label giving this sample's cell subset or site can be read as: regulatory CD4+ T cells.

In nucleotide form, the sequence is TGTGCCAGCATAGGACAGGGGGTTGGAAACACCATATATTTT. It is translated as CASIGQGVGNTIYF. Here the chain combines TRBV25-1 and TRBJ1-3; 10 bases in the middle match TRBD1. From the cysteine through the phenylalanine, the CDR3 covers 14 amino acids. Only the CDR3 part of the read is kept: 42 bases, read in frame from the first base. At the junction V is shortened by 7 bases and J by 3 bases; bases outside the gene matches: 3. The germline V gene provides CDR1 MGHDK and CDR2 SYGVNS.